This T cell receptor (beta chain) was sequenced in a study of CD4 T cells in relation to SARS-CoV-2 and coronaviruses. With regard to this clone: Its antigen is currently unknown.

CD4+ T cells from unexposed donors were obtained before the COVID-19 pandemic (2011-2018). After ten to eleven days of culture, CD4+ T cells were isolated. Unexposed-donor CD4+ T cells were probed with SARS-CoV-2 S/N and four cold-coronavirus spikes, cells permitting. Profiling relied on immunoSEQ multiplex PCR, and the TCRdb table lists in-frame clones only, not all of them. This sample has about 26,000 clones, with roughly 66% found just once. From germline, CDR1 is SGDLS and CDR2 YYNGEE. V shed 0 bases and J shed 2 bases, with 11 bases lying between them. CDR3 length: 15 residues. This sequence joins TRBV9 and TRBJ1-2; D unresolved. The sequenced sample was CD4+ T cells from PBMCs, cultured in vitro. The TCR originated in a human donor in good health. This chain's CDR3 is CASSVDPDGNYGYTF. The CDR3 DNA sequence: TGTGCCAGCAGCGTAGACCCGGACGGAAACTATGGCTACACCTTC.